Following are 3 T cell receptor beta chains from one sample sequenced in a study of cytotoxic CD8 clonotypes in ibrutinib-treated CLL. Clones were read by immunoSEQ multiplex PCR, and TCRdb kept only the in-frame ones, dropping some. Altogether fewer than 25,000 clones are present, less than 80% being singletons, with the ten largest covering roughly 24%. The source material was PBMCs, sampled before ibrutinib treatment. These receptors originate from a human donor with chronic lymphocytic leukemia.

The gene calls are TRBV2 and TRBJ1-1; a weak D match, TRBD1 (5 bases). CDR3 size: 13 residues. Germline V gives CDR1 SNHLY, CDR2 FYNNEI. V lost 7 bases to trimming and J lost 0 bases, with 9 bases between them. In DNA, the CDR3 is TGTGCCAGCACCCGGGACTTGAACACTGAAGCTTTCTTT. Translated, it gives CASTRDLNTEAFF.

The V gene is TRBV6-5, the J gene TRBJ2-7; D is unresolved. The CDR3 loop spans 12 amino acids. Germline values: CDR1 MNHEY, CDR2 SVGAGI. Deletions cut 4 bases from V and 6 bases from J, with 10 bases between. This CDR3 reads CASSSPAGEQYF. DNA for the CDR3: TGTGCCAGCAGTTCCCCAGCAGGCGAGCAGTACTTC.

The chain employs TRBV6-6 and TRBJ2-3; D gene uncertain. Trimming left V 6 bases short and J 3 bases short, with 4 bases between. The CDR3 consists of 11 residues. Per germline, CDR1 MNHNY and CDR2 SVGAGI (reference sequence). The CDR3: CASRRTDTQYF. As DNA, the CDR3 is TGTGCCAGCAGGAGGACAGATACGCAGTATTTT.